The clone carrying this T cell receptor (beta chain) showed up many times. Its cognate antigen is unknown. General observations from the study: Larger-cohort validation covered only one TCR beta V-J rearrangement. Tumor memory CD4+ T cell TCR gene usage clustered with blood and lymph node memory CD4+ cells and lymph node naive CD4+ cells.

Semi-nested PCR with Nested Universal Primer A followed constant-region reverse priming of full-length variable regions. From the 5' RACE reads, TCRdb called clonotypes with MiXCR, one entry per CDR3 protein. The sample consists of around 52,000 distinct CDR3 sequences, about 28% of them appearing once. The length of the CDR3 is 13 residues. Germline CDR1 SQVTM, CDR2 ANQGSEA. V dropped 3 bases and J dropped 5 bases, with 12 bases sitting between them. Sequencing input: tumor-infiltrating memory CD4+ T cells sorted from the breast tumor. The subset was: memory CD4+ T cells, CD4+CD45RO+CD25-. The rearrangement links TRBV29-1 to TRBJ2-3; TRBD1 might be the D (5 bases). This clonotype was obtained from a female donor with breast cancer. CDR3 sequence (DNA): TGCAGCGTTGACCAGGGAAAGGGAGATACGCAGTATTTT. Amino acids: CSVDQGKGDTQYF.